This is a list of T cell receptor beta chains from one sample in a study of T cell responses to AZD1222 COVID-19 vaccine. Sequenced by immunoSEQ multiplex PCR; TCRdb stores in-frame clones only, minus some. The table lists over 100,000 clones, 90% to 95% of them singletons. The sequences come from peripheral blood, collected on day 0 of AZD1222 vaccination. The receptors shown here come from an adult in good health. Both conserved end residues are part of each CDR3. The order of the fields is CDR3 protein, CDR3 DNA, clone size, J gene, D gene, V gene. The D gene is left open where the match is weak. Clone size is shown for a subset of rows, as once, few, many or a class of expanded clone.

CDR3 protein: CASSRTSEQYF
CDR3 DNA: TGTGCCAGCAGCCGAACGAGCGAGCAGTACTTC
clone size: -
J gene: TRBJ2-7
D gene: -
V gene: TRBV21-1

CDR3 protein: CASSPRTGYGYTF
CDR3 DNA: TGTGCCAGCAGTCCCCGGACAGGGTACGGCTACACCTTC
clone size: once
J gene: TRBJ1-2
D gene: TRBD1
V gene: TRBV12-3/TRBV12-4

CDR3 protein: CASSWDRGPDEQYF
CDR3 DNA: TGTGCCAGCAGCTGGGACAGGGGGCCCGACGAGCAGTACTTC
clone size: -
J gene: TRBJ2-7
D gene: TRBD1
V gene: TRBV5-4

CDR3 protein: CASSLVGGQGGAYEQYF
CDR3 DNA: TGTGCCAGCAGCTTAGTCGGGGGACAGGGGGGAGCCTACGAGCAGTACTTC
clone size: once
J gene: TRBJ2-7
D gene: TRBD1
V gene: TRBV7-2

CDR3 protein: CASSLRGTVNSPLHF
CDR3 DNA: TGTGCCAGCAGCTTAAGGGGGACAGTTAATTCACCCCTCCACTTT
clone size: -
J gene: TRBJ1-6
D gene: TRBD1
V gene: TRBV7-3

CDR3 protein: CASSRDSNYEQYF
CDR3 DNA: TGTGCCAGCAGCCGGGACAGTAACTACGAGCAGTACTTC
clone size: -
J gene: TRBJ2-7
D gene: TRBD1
V gene: TRBV5-6

CDR3 protein: CASSDSTGGASEAFF
CDR3 DNA: TGTGCCAGCAGTGACTCGACAGGGGGCGCTTCTGAAGCTTTCTTT
clone size: few
J gene: TRBJ1-1
D gene: TRBD1
V gene: TRBV6-4

CDR3 protein: CATKSRGGADEQFF
CDR3 DNA: TGTGCCACCAAATCCAGAGGGGGGGCCGATGAGCAGTTCTTC
clone size: -
J gene: TRBJ2-1
D gene: -
V gene: TRBV11-2

CDR3 protein: CATSDWATGARTDTQYF
CDR3 DNA: TGTGCCACCAGTGATTGGGCGACAGGGGCGAGGACAGATACGCAGTATTTT
clone size: -
J gene: TRBJ2-3
D gene: TRBD1
V gene: TRBV24-1

CDR3 protein: CASSFGYSGTEAFF
CDR3 DNA: TGTGCCAGCAGCTTTGGTTATTCCGGCACTGAAGCTTTCTTT
clone size: -
J gene: TRBJ1-1
D gene: -
V gene: TRBV7-9

CDR3 protein: CASEEVAGGQDTQYF
CDR3 DNA: TGCGCCAGCGAGGAGGTAGCGGGGGGGCAAGATACGCAGTATTTT
clone size: once
J gene: TRBJ2-3
D gene: TRBD2
V gene: TRBV5-1

CDR3 protein: CASSEKGGPYSNQPQHF
CDR3 DNA: TGTGCCAGCAGTGAGAAAGGGGGCCCATATAGCAATCAGCCCCAGCATTTT
clone size: -
J gene: TRBJ1-5
D gene: TRBD1
V gene: TRBV6-2/TRBV6-3

CDR3 protein: CASSLLDRRNEKLFF
CDR3 DNA: TGTGCCAGCAGCCTACTGGACAGGAGAAACGAAAAACTGTTTTTT
clone size: -
J gene: TRBJ1-4
D gene: TRBD1
V gene: TRBV28

CDR3 protein: CASSQVGGARGYEQYF
CDR3 DNA: TGTGCCAGCAGCCAAGTTGGGGGGGCTCGCGGCTACGAGCAGTACTTC
clone size: once
J gene: TRBJ2-7
D gene: -
V gene: TRBV14

CDR3 protein: CASSQREAGQYF
CDR3 DNA: TGTGCCAGCAGCCAGCGGGAGGCTGGGCAGTACTTC
clone size: -
J gene: TRBJ2-7
D gene: TRBD2
V gene: TRBV13

CDR3 protein: CASSPRGGGAQHF
CDR3 DNA: TGTGCCAGCAGCCCTAGGGGTGGGGGAGCCCAGCATTTT
clone size: -
J gene: TRBJ1-5
D gene: -
V gene: TRBV9

CDR3 protein: CASSLEGFQETQYF
CDR3 DNA: TGTGCCAGCAGCTTAGAGGGCTTCCAAGAGACCCAGTACTTC
clone size: -
J gene: TRBJ2-5
D gene: -
V gene: TRBV7-6

CDR3 protein: CAISIARGTGSYEQYF
CDR3 DNA: TGTGCCATCAGTATAGCTCGGGGGACGGGCTCCTACGAGCAGTACTTC
clone size: -
J gene: TRBJ2-7
D gene: -
V gene: TRBV10-3

CDR3 protein: CASSRRGATDTQYF
CDR3 DNA: TGTGCCAGCAGCCGCAGGGGGGCCACAGATACGCAGTATTTT
clone size: -
J gene: TRBJ2-3
D gene: -
V gene: TRBV9

CDR3 protein: CASSTIGNNEQFF
CDR3 DNA: TGTGCCAGCAGCACTATCGGAAACAATGAGCAGTTCTTC
clone size: -
J gene: TRBJ2-1
D gene: -
V gene: TRBV6-4

CDR3 protein: CASTHSNQPQHF
CDR3 DNA: TGTGCCAGCACTCATAGCAATCAGCCCCAGCATTTT
clone size: -
J gene: TRBJ1-5
D gene: -
V gene: TRBV12-3/TRBV12-4

CDR3 protein: CASSPNPLGGNSPLHF
CDR3 DNA: TGTGCCAGCTCACCAAATCCTCTCGGGGGAAATTCACCCCTCCACTTT
clone size: -
J gene: TRBJ1-6
D gene: -
V gene: TRBV18

CDR3 protein: CAWEDRIRNYGYTF
CDR3 DNA: TGTGCCTGGGAGGACCGTATCCGTAACTATGGCTACACCTTC
clone size: few
J gene: TRBJ1-2
D gene: -
V gene: TRBV30

CDR3 protein: CASSTGTGFAEAFF
CDR3 DNA: TGTGCCAGTAGTACAGGAACAGGGTTCGCTGAAGCTTTCTTT
clone size: -
J gene: TRBJ1-1
D gene: -
V gene: TRBV19

CDR3 protein: CASWGGRTDTQYF
CDR3 DNA: TGCGCCAGCTGGGGTGGGAGAACAGATACGCAGTATTTT
clone size: -
J gene: TRBJ2-3
D gene: -
V gene: TRBV10-2

CDR3 protein: CASSSSGRSYEQYF
CDR3 DNA: TGTGCCAGCAGCTCAAGCGGGAGAAGCTACGAGCAGTACTTC
clone size: -
J gene: TRBJ2-7
D gene: TRBD2
V gene: TRBV5-4

CDR3 protein: CASSLVDRANSPLHF
CDR3 DNA: TGTGCCAGCAGCTTGGTGGACCGGGCTAATTCACCCCTCCACTTT
clone size: -
J gene: TRBJ1-6
D gene: -
V gene: TRBV5-6

CDR3 protein: CASSSRGYEQYF
CDR3 DNA: TGTGCCAGCAGTTCGCGGGGCTACGAGCAGTACTTC
clone size: once
J gene: TRBJ2-7
D gene: -
V gene: TRBV12-3/TRBV12-4

CDR3 protein: CASSQIREGTRPIYEQYF
CDR3 DNA: TGCGCCAGCAGTCAAATCCGGGAGGGGACCAGGCCGATCTACGAGCAGTACTTC
clone size: -
J gene: TRBJ2-7
D gene: TRBD2
V gene: TRBV23-1

CDR3 protein: CAISESWGRDTEAFF
CDR3 DNA: TGTGCCATCAGTGAGAGCTGGGGGCGGGACACTGAAGCTTTCTTT
clone size: -
J gene: TRBJ1-1
D gene: -
V gene: TRBV10-3

CDR3 protein: CASSEKETDTQYF
CDR3 DNA: TGTGCCAGCAGTGAAAAAGAGACAGATACGCAGTATTTT
clone size: -
J gene: TRBJ2-3
D gene: -
V gene: TRBV6-1

CDR3 protein: CASSLVLGTQYF
CDR3 DNA: TGTGCCAGCAGCTTGGTTTTGGGTACGCAGTATTTT
clone size: -
J gene: TRBJ2-3
D gene: -
V gene: TRBV5-4

CDR3 protein: CASSLAGQSVDYTF
CDR3 DNA: TGCGCCAGCAGCTTGGCCGGACAGAGTGTTGACTACACCTTC
clone size: -
J gene: TRBJ1-2
D gene: -
V gene: TRBV5-1

CDR3 protein: CASSPPPHDRVYQPQHF
CDR3 DNA: TGTGCCAGCTCACCACCTCCCCACGACAGGGTCTATCAGCCCCAGCATTTT
clone size: once
J gene: TRBJ1-5
D gene: TRBD1
V gene: TRBV18

CDR3 protein: CASSRIVGPSREQYF
CDR3 DNA: TGCGCCAGCAGCCGCATTGTGGGGCCGAGTCGAGAGCAGTACTTC
clone size: -
J gene: TRBJ2-7
D gene: -
V gene: TRBV4-1

CDR3 protein: CASSAPSGVSVNTGELFF
CDR3 DNA: TGTGCCAGCAGCGCGCCCTCTGGGGTTTCGGTGAACACCGGGGAGCTGTTTTTT
clone size: -
J gene: TRBJ2-2
D gene: -
V gene: TRBV9

CDR3 protein: CASSYSGANVLTF
CDR3 DNA: TGTGCCAGCAGCTACTCTGGGGCCAACGTCCTGACTTTC
clone size: -
J gene: TRBJ2-6
D gene: -
V gene: TRBV7-2

CDR3 protein: CASSSPSSGSGHEQYF
CDR3 DNA: TGTGCCAGCAGTTCGCCTTCTAGCGGGAGTGGCCACGAGCAGTACTTC
clone size: -
J gene: TRBJ2-7
D gene: TRBD2
V gene: TRBV27

CDR3 protein: CASRSGRSPLHF
CDR3 DNA: TGTGCCAGCAGGTCAGGGCGCTCACCCCTCCACTTT
clone size: -
J gene: TRBJ1-6
D gene: -
V gene: TRBV6-5

CDR3 protein: CASSSGQHNEQFF
CDR3 DNA: TGCGCCAGCAGCTCTGGACAGCACAATGAGCAGTTCTTC
clone size: -
J gene: TRBJ2-1
D gene: -
V gene: TRBV5-1

CDR3 protein: CASSLAHRGPYEQYF
CDR3 DNA: TGTGCCAGCAGTTTAGCCCACAGGGGGCCCTACGAGCAGTACTTC
clone size: -
J gene: TRBJ2-7
D gene: TRBD1
V gene: TRBV28

CDR3 protein: CASSQGTSPNNEQFF
CDR3 DNA: TGCGCCAGCAGCCAAGGGACTAGTCCCAACAATGAGCAGTTCTTC
clone size: -
J gene: TRBJ2-1
D gene: TRBD2
V gene: TRBV4-3

CDR3 protein: CATRQGGEKLFF
CDR3 DNA: TGTGCCACACGCCAGGGAGGAGAAAAACTGTTTTTT
clone size: -
J gene: TRBJ1-4
D gene: -
V gene: TRBV28

CDR3 protein: CASSLDRALDHEKLFF
CDR3 DNA: TGTGCCAGCAGCTTGGACAGGGCCCTGGATCATGAAAAACTGTTTTTT
clone size: -
J gene: TRBJ1-4
D gene: -
V gene: TRBV5-6

CDR3 protein: CATSDDSNQPQHF
CDR3 DNA: TGTGCCACCAGTGATGATAGCAATCAGCCCCAGCATTTT
clone size: -
J gene: TRBJ1-5
D gene: -
V gene: TRBV24-1

CDR3 protein: CAWSVGFPQNTEAFF
CDR3 DNA: TGTGCCTGGAGTGTAGGGTTCCCCCAGAACACTGAAGCTTTCTTT
clone size: -
J gene: TRBJ1-1
D gene: -
V gene: TRBV30

CDR3 protein: CASSPDIYGYTF
CDR3 DNA: TGTGCCAGTAGCCCAGACATCTATGGCTACACCTTC
clone size: -
J gene: TRBJ1-2
D gene: -
V gene: TRBV19

CDR3 protein: CASSAWNTEAFF
CDR3 DNA: TGTGCCAGCAGCGCCTGGAACACTGAAGCTTTCTTT
clone size: -
J gene: TRBJ1-1
D gene: -
V gene: TRBV9

CDR3 protein: CASSLGGTGYNEQFF
CDR3 DNA: TGTGCCAGCAGCTTAGGAGGGACAGGGTACAATGAGCAGTTCTTC
clone size: -
J gene: TRBJ2-1
D gene: TRBD1
V gene: TRBV11-2

CDR3 protein: CASSPGAARTDTQYF
CDR3 DNA: TGCGCCAGCAGCCCAGGGGCGGCGCGCACAGATACGCAGTATTTT
clone size: -
J gene: TRBJ2-3
D gene: -
V gene: TRBV4-3

CDR3 protein: CASSQEGASGGVAQYF
CDR3 DNA: TGCGCCAGCAGCCAGGAGGGAGCTAGCGGGGGGGTGGCCCAGTACTTC
clone size: -
J gene: TRBJ2-5
D gene: TRBD2
V gene: TRBV4-3